This T cell receptor beta chain was captured in a study of cytomegalovirus exposure and HLA in healthy donors. V gave up 5 bases and J gave up 0 bases; unmatched junction bases: 9. The germline gives CDR1 SGHRS, CDR2 YFSETQ. CDR3 size: 17 residues. Researchers ran the PCR with 60 Vbeta and 13 Jbeta primers. Sequencing was performed with immunoSEQ multiplex PCR; in TCRdb, only in-frame clones are kept and a portion is missing. Of approximately 110,000 clones listed, approximately 70% are singletons. Study observations and caveats: The study listed some 160 cytomegalovirus-associated TCR beta chains. After further analysis at a later stage, 15,000 to 20,000 TCR beta sequences were associated with HLA alleles at 0.05 false discovery rate. Later, an analysis showed that TCR beta chains associated with HLA were more clonally expanded than others that were equally common. As a later analysis revealed, most CMV-associated TCR beta chains appeared HLA-restricted.

Worth noting for this clone: No antigen is known for it.

The specimen sequenced was PBMCs. This TCR was sampled from a man between 60 and 75 years old in good health and CMV-seropositive. The V gene is TRBV5-1, the J gene TRBJ2-7, with 12 bases fitting TRBD2. Written as DNA, the CDR3 is TGCGCCAGCAGTAGACTAGCGGGGGAATCGAGCTCCTACGAGCAGTACTTC. The encoded protein is CASSRLAGESSSYEQYF. Drawing the rest from reference TRBV5-1 and TRBJ2-7, the complete variable domain is KAGVTQTPRYLIKTRGQQVTLSCSPISGHRSVSWYQQTPGQGLQFLFEYFSETQRNKGNFPGRFSGRQFSNSRSEMNVSTLELGDSALYLCASSRLAGESSSYEQYFGPGTRLTVT.